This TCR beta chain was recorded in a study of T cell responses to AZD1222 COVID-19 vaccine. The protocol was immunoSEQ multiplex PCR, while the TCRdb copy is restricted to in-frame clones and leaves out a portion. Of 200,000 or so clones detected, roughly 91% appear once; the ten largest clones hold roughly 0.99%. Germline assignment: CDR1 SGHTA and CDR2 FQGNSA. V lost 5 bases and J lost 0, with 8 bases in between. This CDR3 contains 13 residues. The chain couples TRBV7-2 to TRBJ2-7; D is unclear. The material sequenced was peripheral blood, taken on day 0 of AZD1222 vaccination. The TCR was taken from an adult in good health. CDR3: CASSRRTSYEQYF. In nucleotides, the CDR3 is TGTGCCAGCAGCAGACGGACCTCCTACGAGCAGTACTTC.